The 20 T cell receptor beta chains below all came from one sample that was sequenced in a study of shared clonotypes between healthy human individuals. Clones were sequenced by immunoSEQ multiplex PCR, and TCRdb holds only the in-frame ones, with some missing. This sample carries 550,000 to 750,000 clones, just under 97% of them seen once, and the ten largest clones take about 0.11%. Selected positively for CCR7 and CD45RO-negative, naive CD8 cells excluded terminally differentiated effector memory CD45RA+ cells. The sample was naive CD8+ T cells sorted from blood. These receptors all come from a woman aged 25-40 years in good health.

The chain is built from TRBV6-6 and TRBJ2-1; D may be TRBD2 (6 bases). There are 15 residues in the CDR3. Germline values: CDR1 MNHNY, CDR2 SVGAGI (reference sequence). V was trimmed by 3 bases and J by 5 bases, leaving 14 bases between them. CDR3 sequence reads: CASSYSAGSDNEQFF. Written as DNA, the CDR3 is TGTGCCAGCAGTTATTCTGCGGGATCCGACAATGAGCAGTTCTTC.

V gene TRBV6-6 combines with J gene TRBJ2-7; the D is unclear. CDR1 MNHNY and CDR2 SVGAGI come from the germline V gene (reference sequence). The CDR3 runs to 9 residues. V gave up 5 bases and J gave up 9 bases, with 5 bases separating them. The CDR3 sequence: CASSEAQYF. For the CDR3, the DNA is TGTGCCAGCAGTGAAGCGCAGTACTTC.

V is TRBV7-9 and J is TRBJ2-5; D gene uncertain. Germline assignment: CDR1 SEHNR and CDR2 FQNEAQ (reference sequence). V shed 8 bases and J shed 2 bases, with 9 bases lying between them. The CDR3 is made up of 12 amino acids. In nucleotides, the CDR3 is TGTGCCAGCCTGGGCAGTCAAGAGACCCAGTACTTC. Its protein is CASLGSQETQYF. Full variable domain (outside the CDR3, taken from reference TRBV7-9 and TRBJ2-5): DTGVSQNPRHKITKRGQNVTFRCDPISEHNRLYWYRQTLGQGPEFLTYFQNEAQLEKSRLLSDRFSAERPKGSFSTLEIQRTEQGDSAMYLCASLGSQETQYFGPGTRLLVL.

The J gene is TRBJ1-1, the V gene TRBV5-4; 7 bases map to TRBD1. The germline CDR1 and CDR2 sequences are SGHNT and YYREEE (reference sequence). The CDR3 sequence is 13 residues long. V trimming: 4 bases; J trimming: 6 bases; junction bases outside the gene matches: 6. In DNA form, the CDR3 reads TGTGCCAGCAGCATGACAGGGTACGCTGAAGCTTTCTTT. The encoded protein is CASSMTGYAEAFF.

The J gene is TRBJ1-1, the V gene TRBV28; D ambiguous. Per germline, CDR1 MDHEN and CDR2 SYDVKM. V lost 3 bases, J lost 0 bases, and 5 bases lay in between. The CDR3 has 13 residues. For the CDR3, the DNA is TGTGCCAGCAGTTTTCAGCTGAACACTGAAGCTTTCTTT. Translated: CASSFQLNTEAFF. The entire variable domain, with the rest obtained from reference TRBV28 and TRBJ1-1, is as follows: DVKVTQSSRYLVKRTGEKVFLECVQDMDHENMFWYRQDPGLGLRLIYFSYDVKMKEKGDIPEGYSVSREKKERFSLILESASTNQTSMYLCASSFQLNTEAFFGQGTRLTVV.

The chain couples TRBV11-2 to TRBJ2-5, with 10 bases fitting TRBD1. The junction had 14 bases not matched to a gene; V was cut back by 5 bases and J by 5 bases. Germline lookup yields CDR1 SGHAT and CDR2 FQNNGV. CDR3 length: 17 amino acids. The DNA of the CDR3 is TGTGCCAGCAGCGGACGTTCGGACAGGGGGAGGTTGGAGACCCAGTACTTC. Amino acid sequence: CASSGRSDRGRLETQYF.

The chain is built from TRBV7-9 and TRBJ2-3; a possible D gene is TRBD1 (5 bases). Germline V lookup: CDR1 SEHNR, CDR2 FQNEAQ (reference sequence). The V gene lost 1 base and the J gene lost 2 bases, with 10 bases spanning the gap. The CDR3 consists of 15 residues. CDR3 in DNA: TGTGCCAGCAGCTTAGACAGGTGGTACACAGATACGCAGTATTTT. Residues: CASSLDRWYTDTQYF.

The chain combines TRBV13 with TRBJ2-1, with D perhaps TRBD1 (5 bases). Trimming removed 2 bases from V and 6 bases from J, with 8 bases in between. Germline values: CDR1 PRHDT, CDR2 FYEKMQ (reference sequence). The length of the CDR3 is 13 residues. The CDR3 loop is CASSLTRANEQFF. CDR3 nucleotides: TGTGCCAGCAGCTTAACCAGGGCCAATGAGCAGTTCTTC.

This clone appeared a single time. The V gene is TRBV9, the J gene TRBJ1-4, with a tentative D call TRBD1 (6 bases). Germline CDR1 SGDLS, CDR2 YYNGEE. V dropped 3 bases and J dropped 6 bases, with 15 bases sitting between them. This CDR3 is 15 amino acids long. Written as DNA, the CDR3 is TGTGCCAGCAGCGATCACAGGGAGGAATATGAAAAACTGTTTTTT. Its protein is CASSDHREEYEKLFF.

This clone was counted once. CDR3 sequence: CASSSETGGDQPQHF. Here the CDR3 DNA reads TGTGCCAGCAGTTCCGAAACAGGGGGGGACCAGCCCCAGCATTTT. This chain joins TRBV27 and TRBJ1-5; 8 bases align to TRBD1. The V gene's germline CDR1 is MNHEY and CDR2 SMNVEV (reference sequence). The CDR3 loop spans 15 amino acids. Trimming at V came to 4 bases and at J to 7 bases, leaving 9 bases not matched to a gene.

This chain links TRBV5-6 with TRBJ2-7; the match to TRBD2 covers 7 bases. The CDR3 length is 15 residues. V shed 4 bases and J 6 bases; nucleotides not matched to a gene: 13. Looked up from germline, CDR1 is SGHDT and CDR2 is YYEEEE. The CDR3 region is CASSPPASGGSEQYF. The DNA of the CDR3 is TGTGCCAGCAGCCCCCCCGCTAGCGGTGGTAGCGAGCAGTACTTC.

The chain links TRBV4-2 to TRBJ2-3; D is perhaps TRBD1 or TRBD2 (6 bases each). This CDR3 contains 16 residues. V was pared by 0 bases and J by 8 bases, with 18 bases between. The germline V gene encodes CDR1 LGHNA and CDR2 YNFKEQ. CDR3 in DNA: TGTGCCAGCAGCCAAGATAGGGGGGCCCCCATAGGTACGCAGTATTTT. Translation gives CASSQDRGAPIGTQYF.

Details on this clone: Different DNA sequences within this sample yield the same CDR3. The chain is built from TRBV27 and TRBJ1-2; D uncertain. This CDR3 comprises 13 residues. V was pared by 3 bases and J by 2 bases, with 7 bases between. Germline assignment: CDR1 MNHEY and CDR2 SMNVEV (reference sequence). CDR3 in amino acids: CASSLSGNYGYTF. The CDR3 DNA is TGTGCCAGCAGTTTGTCGGGGAACTATGGCTACACCTTC.

The chain has TRBV29-1 and TRBJ2-2; perhaps TRBD1 as D (5 bases). V was cut by 7 bases and J by 6 bases, with 15 bases left in between. CDR3 length: 13 amino acids. Germline V gene lookup returns CDR1 SQVTM and CDR2 ANQGSEA. The CDR3 reads CSAFRRDSGELFF. The DNA of the CDR3 is TGCAGCGCCTTTCGCAGGGATTCCGGGGAGCTGTTTTTT.

The chain joins TRBV6-6 to TRBJ2-7; D is possibly TRBD2 (5 bases). V was trimmed by 5 bases and J by 3 bases, leaving 20 bases between them. CDR1 MNHNY and CDR2 SVGAGI come from the germline V gene (reference sequence). CDR3 length: 16 amino acids. The DNA for the CDR3 is TGTGCCAGCAGTCCGAGTGGAGGTCCAATAGTCTACGAGCAGTACTTC. This codes for CASSPSGGPIVYEQYF.

This clone was counted a single time. The gene calls are TRBV4-2 and TRBJ2-1; 9 bases map to TRBD2. J was trimmed by 4 bases and V by 0 bases; bases with no gene match: 4. The CDR3 has 16 amino acids. Germline V CDR1 and CDR2: LGHNA, YNFKEQ. CDR3 DNA sequence: TGTGCCAGCAGCCAAGACCCGGGACTAGCTTACAATGAGCAGTTCTTC. It specifies CASSQDPGLAYNEQFF.

The genes are TRBV2 and TRBJ2-2; D ambiguous. Germline CDR1 reads SNHLY; CDR2 reads FYNNEI. There are 13 residues in the CDR3. Trimming shortened V by 6 bases and J by 5 bases, and 10 bases separated the two germline ends. The CDR3 DNA follows: TGTGCCAGCAGGGCCACTGGGACCGGGGAGCTGTTTTTT. Translated, it gives CASRATGTGELFF.

The genes are TRBV6-1 and TRBJ1-1; tentatively, D is TRBD1 (5 bases). The V end lost 2 bases, the J end lost 4 bases, and 11 bases lay between the germline ends. In germline, CDR1 is MNHNS, CDR2 SASEGT. The CDR3 totals 14 residues. The CDR3 is CASSERGPGTEAFF. The DNA of the CDR3 is TGTGCCAGCAGTGAAAGGGGCCCGGGCACTGAAGCTTTCTTT.

The chain recombines TRBV7-6 with TRBJ2-7, with TRBD1 matching over 7 bases. This CDR3 has 14 residues. The junction had 6 bases not matched to a gene; V was cut back by 5 bases and J by 2 bases. Germline V gene data show CDR1 as SGHVS and CDR2 as FNYEAQ. The CDR3 loop is CASSTYRGPYEQYF. DNA for the CDR3: TGTGCCAGCAGCACCTACAGGGGTCCCTACGAGCAGTACTTC.

The chain recombines TRBV10-3 with TRBJ2-5; tentative D call: TRBD1 (6 bases). Germline lookup yields CDR1 ENHRY and CDR2 SYGVKD. Trimming cost V 2 bases and J 4 bases, with 17 bases left between them. This CDR3 is built from 16 residues. DNA for the CDR3: TGTGCCATCAGTGAGGGGGCAGGGGCGCTAGGAGAGACCCAGTACTTC. It codes for CAISEGAGALGETQYF.